This T cell receptor (beta chain) was retrieved from a study of T cell responses to AZD1222 COVID-19 vaccine. This CDR3 spans 15 amino acids. The germline V gene encodes CDR1 MDHEN and CDR2 SYDVKM. Trimming took 6 bases from V and 0 from J, leaving 11 bases between them. Libraries were prepared by immunoSEQ multiplex PCR; TCRdb keeps only in-frame clonotypes and omits some of them. The table shows fewer than 85,000 clones, with 85% to 90% occurring only once. The chain links TRBV28 to TRBJ1-4; the D gene is possibly TRBD1 (5 bases). The input for sequencing was peripheral blood, taken on day 0 of AZD1222 vaccination. The clonotype comes from an adult in good health. The CDR3 coding sequence is TGTGCCAGCAGCCAAACAGGAACAACTAATGAAAAACTGTTTTTT. It specifies CASSQTGTTNEKLFF.